The table lists the clone carrying this T cell receptor (beta chain) with many counts. Antigen: not known. This record belongs to a study of blood T cells in healthy people across ages. Alongside a J-beta primer mix, a sample-barcoded 5' primer served in a second PCR lasting about 7 to 11 cycles. A single record per CDR3 protein comes from TCRdb applying MiXCR to the 5' RACE reads. This sample has about 590,000 distinct CDR3 sequences; roughly 31% occur once, and the top ten carry about a sixth. Study conclusions and caveats: Higher diversity and more naive CD4+ cells were features of long-lived donors, compared to aged donors.

The CDR3 extends over 15 amino acids. The germline gives CDR1 MDHEN, CDR2 SYDVKM. Trimming took 3 bases from V and 2 from J, leaving 11 bases between them. Specimen: blood. The chain employs TRBV28 and TRBJ1-5; D call uncertain. The sequence came from a woman aged 80 or older in good health. The chain's CDR3 is CASSFRGAGNQPQHF. CDR3 DNA sequence: TGTGCCAGCAGTTTTCGCGGCGCTGGCAATCAGCCCCAGCATTTT.